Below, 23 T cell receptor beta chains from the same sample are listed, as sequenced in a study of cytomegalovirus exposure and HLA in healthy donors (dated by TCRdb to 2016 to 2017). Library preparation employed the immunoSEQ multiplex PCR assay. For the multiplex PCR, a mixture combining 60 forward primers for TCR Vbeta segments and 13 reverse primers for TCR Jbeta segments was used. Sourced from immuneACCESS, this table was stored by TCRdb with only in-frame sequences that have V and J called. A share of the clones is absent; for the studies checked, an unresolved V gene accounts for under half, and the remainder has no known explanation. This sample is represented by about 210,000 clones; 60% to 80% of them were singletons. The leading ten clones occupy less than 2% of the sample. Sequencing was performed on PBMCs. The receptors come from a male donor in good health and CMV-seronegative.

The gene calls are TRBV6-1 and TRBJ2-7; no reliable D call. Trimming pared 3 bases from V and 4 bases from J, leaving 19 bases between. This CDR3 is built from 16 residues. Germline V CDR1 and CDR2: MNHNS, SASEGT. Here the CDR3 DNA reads TGTGCCAGCAGTGAGTTAAAGTCTCATAGCCTTTACGAGCAGTACTTC. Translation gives CASSELKSHSLYEQYF.

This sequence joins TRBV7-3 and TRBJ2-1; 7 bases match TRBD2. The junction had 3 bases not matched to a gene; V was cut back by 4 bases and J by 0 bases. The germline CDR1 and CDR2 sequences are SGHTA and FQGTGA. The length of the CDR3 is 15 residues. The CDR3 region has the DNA TGTGCCAGCAGCTGGGGGGGGTCCTCCTACAATGAGCAGTTCTTC. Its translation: CASSWGGSSYNEQFF.

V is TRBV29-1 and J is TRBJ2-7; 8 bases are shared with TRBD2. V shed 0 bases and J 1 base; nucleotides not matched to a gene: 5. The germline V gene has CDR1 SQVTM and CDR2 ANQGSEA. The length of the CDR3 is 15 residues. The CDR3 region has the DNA TGCAGCGTTGAAGAGCGGGTAGCGGGGTCCTACGAGCAGTACTTC. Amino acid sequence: CSVEERVAGSYEQYF.

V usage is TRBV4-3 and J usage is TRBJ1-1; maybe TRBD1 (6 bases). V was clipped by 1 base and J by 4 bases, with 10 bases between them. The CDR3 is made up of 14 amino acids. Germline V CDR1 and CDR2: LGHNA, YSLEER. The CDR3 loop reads CASSQVTGSTEAFF. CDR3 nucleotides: TGCGCCAGCAGCCAAGTAACAGGGAGCACTGAAGCTTTCTTT.

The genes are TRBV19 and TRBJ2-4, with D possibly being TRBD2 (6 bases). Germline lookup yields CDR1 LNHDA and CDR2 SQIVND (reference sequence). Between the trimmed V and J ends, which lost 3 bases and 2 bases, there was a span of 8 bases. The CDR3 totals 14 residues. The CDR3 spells CASSMGGSKNIQYF. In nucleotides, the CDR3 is TGTGCCAGTAGTATGGGAGGTTCCAAAAACATTCAGTACTTC.

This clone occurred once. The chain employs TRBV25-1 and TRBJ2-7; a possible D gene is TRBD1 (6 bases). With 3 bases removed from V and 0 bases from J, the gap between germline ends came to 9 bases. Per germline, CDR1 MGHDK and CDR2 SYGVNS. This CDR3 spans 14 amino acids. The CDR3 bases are TGTGCCAGCAGTGATCGACAGGACTCCTACGAGCAGTACTTC. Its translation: CASSDRQDSYEQYF.

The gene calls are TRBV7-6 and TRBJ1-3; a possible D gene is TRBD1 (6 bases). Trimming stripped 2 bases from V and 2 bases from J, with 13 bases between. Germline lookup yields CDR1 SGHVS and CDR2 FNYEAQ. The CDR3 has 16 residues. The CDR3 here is CASSLPGQSAGNTIYF. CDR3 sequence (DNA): TGTGCCAGCAGCTTACCCGGACAGTCGGCTGGAAACACCATATATTTT.

CDR3 coding DNA: TGTGCCAGTAGTCGCGGCTACTATGGCTACACCTTC. Amino acids: CASSRGYYGYTF. V gene TRBV19 combines with J gene TRBJ1-2; D not resolved. This CDR3 region has 12 residues. Trimming pared 5 bases from V and 3 bases from J, leaving 7 bases between. Germline CDR1 and CDR2: LNHDA and SQIVND (reference sequence).

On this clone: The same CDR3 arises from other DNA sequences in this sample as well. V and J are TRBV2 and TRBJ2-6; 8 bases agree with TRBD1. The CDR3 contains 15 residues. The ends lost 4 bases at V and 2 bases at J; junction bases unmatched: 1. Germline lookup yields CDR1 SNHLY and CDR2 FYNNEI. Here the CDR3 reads CASSGQGTGANVLTF. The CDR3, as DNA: TGTGCCAGCAGTGGACAGGGGACTGGGGCCAACGTCCTGACTTTC.

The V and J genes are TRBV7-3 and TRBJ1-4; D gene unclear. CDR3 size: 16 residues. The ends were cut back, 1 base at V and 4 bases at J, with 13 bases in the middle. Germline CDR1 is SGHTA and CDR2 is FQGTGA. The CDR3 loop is CASSLMETDYNEKLFF. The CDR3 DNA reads TGTGCCAGCAGCTTAATGGAGACGGATTATAATGAAAAACTGTTTTTT. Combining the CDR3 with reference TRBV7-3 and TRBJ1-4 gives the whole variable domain GAGVSQTPSNKVTEKGKYVELRCDPISGHTALYWYRQSLGQGPEFLIYFQGTGAADDSGLPNDRFFAVRPEGSVSTLKIQRTERGDSAVYLCASSLMETDYNEKLFFGSGTQLSVL.

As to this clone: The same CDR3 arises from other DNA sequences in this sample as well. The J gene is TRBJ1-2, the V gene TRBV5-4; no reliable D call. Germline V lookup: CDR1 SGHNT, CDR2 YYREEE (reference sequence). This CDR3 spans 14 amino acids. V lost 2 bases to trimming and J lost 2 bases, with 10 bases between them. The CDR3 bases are TGTGCCAGCAGCTTACGAGGATACAACTATGGCTACACCTTC. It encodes CASSLRGYNYGYTF.

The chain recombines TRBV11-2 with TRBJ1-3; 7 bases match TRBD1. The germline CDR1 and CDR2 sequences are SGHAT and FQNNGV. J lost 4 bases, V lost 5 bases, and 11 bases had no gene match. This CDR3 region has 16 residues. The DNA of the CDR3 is TGTGCCAGCAGCCACACCGGGACAGAGTCGGGAAACACCATATATTTT. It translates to CASSHTGTESGNTIYF.

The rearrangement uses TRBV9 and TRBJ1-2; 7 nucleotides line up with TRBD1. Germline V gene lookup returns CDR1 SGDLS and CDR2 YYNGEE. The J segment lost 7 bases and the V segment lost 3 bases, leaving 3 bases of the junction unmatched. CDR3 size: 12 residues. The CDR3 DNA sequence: TGTGCCAGCAGCGCCACAGGGGTTGGCTACACCTTC. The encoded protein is CASSATGVGYTF. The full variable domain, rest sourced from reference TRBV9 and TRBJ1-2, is DSGVTQTPKHLITATGQRVTLRCSPRSGDLSVYWYQQSLDQGLQFLIQYYNGEERAKGNILERFSAQQFPDLHSELNLSSLELGDSALYFCASSATGVGYTFGSGTRLTVV.

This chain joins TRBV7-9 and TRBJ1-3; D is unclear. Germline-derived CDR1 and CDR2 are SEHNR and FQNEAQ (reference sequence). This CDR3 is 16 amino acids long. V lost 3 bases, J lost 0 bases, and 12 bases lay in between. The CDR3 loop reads CASSFPAANSGNTIYF. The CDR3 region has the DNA TGTGCCAGCAGCTTTCCCGCGGCCAACTCTGGAAACACCATATATTTT.

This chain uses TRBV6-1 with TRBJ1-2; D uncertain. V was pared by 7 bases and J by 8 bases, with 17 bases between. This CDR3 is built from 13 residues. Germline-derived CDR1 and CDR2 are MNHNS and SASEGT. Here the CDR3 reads CASTLQVEAGYTF. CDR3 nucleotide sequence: TGTGCCAGCACCCTTCAGGTGGAGGCCGGCTACACCTTC.

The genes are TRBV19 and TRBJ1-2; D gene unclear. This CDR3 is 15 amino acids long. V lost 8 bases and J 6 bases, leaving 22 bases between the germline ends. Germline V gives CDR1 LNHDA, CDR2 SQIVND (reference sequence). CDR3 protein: CASDGRGGKVDGYTF. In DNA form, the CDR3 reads TGTGCCAGTGACGGAAGAGGAGGGAAGGTCGATGGCTACACCTTC.

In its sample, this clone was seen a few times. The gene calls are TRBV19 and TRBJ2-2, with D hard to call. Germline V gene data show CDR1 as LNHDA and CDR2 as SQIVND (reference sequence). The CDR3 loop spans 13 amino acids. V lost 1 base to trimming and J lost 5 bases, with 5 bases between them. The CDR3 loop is CASSIGLTGELFF. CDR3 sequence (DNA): TGTGCCAGTAGTATAGGGCTTACCGGGGAGCTGTTTTTT.

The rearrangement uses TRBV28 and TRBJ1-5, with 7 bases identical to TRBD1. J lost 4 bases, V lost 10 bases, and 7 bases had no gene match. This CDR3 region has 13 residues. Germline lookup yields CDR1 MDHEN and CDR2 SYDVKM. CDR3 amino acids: CAIDRALNQPQHF. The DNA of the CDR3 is TGTGCCATCGACAGGGCCCTTAATCAGCCCCAGCATTTT.

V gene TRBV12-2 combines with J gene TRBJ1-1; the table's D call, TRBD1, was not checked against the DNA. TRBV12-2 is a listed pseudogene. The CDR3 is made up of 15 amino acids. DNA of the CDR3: TGTGCAAGTCGCTTATTACGGACAGGGAACACTGAAGCTTTCTTT. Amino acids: CASRLLRTGNTEAFF.

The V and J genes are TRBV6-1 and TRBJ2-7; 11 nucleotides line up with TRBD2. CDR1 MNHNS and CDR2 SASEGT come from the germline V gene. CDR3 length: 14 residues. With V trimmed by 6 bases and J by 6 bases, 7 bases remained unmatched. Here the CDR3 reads CASRNVAGGGEQYF. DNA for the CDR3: TGTGCCAGCAGGAATGTAGCGGGGGGGGGCGAGCAGTACTTC.

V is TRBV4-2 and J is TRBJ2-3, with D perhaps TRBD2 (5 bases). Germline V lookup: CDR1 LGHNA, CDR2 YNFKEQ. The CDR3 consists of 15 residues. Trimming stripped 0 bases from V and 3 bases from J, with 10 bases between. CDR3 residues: CASSQDQSGTDTQYF. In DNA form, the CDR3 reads TGTGCCAGCAGCCAAGATCAATCGGGGACAGATACGCAGTATTTT.

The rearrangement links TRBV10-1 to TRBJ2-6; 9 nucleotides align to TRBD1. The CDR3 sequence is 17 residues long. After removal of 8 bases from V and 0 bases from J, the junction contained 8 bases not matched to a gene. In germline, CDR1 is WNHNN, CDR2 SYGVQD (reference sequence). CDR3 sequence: CASSSGTGSSGANVLTF. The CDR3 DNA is TGCGCCAGCTCCTCCGGGACAGGGTCCTCTGGGGCCAACGTCCTGACTTTC.

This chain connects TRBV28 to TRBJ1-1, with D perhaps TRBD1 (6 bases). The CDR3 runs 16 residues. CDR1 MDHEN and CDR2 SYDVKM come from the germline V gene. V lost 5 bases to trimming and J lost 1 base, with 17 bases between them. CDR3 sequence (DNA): TGTGCCAGCAGTCCCGTATGGGGACACAAGAACACTGAAGCTTTCTTT. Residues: CASSPVWGHKNTEAFF. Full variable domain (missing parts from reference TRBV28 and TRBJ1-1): DVKVTQSSRYLVKRTGEKVFLECVQDMDHENMFWYRQDPGLGLRLIYFSYDVKMKEKGDIPEGYSVSREKKERFSLILESASTNQTSMYLCASSPVWGHKNTEAFFGQGTRLTVV.